A single sample is the source of the 22 T cell receptor beta chains below, sequenced in a study of blood T cell repertoires in COVID-19. Sequencing was performed with immunoSEQ multiplex PCR; in TCRdb, only in-frame clones are kept and a portion is missing. The table lists nearly 110,000 clones, around nine tenths of them singletons. Sequenced material: peripheral blood. The receptors were sampled from a woman aged 25 to 39 with acute or convalescent COVID-19.

The chain joins TRBV5-6 to TRBJ2-3; 9 bases match TRBD1. Germline V lookup: CDR1 SGHDT, CDR2 YYEEEE. The trim removed 6 bases at V and 3 bases at J, leaving 8 bases unmatched. This CDR3 comprises 15 residues. The CDR3: CASTWDRDRTDTQYF. For the CDR3, the DNA is TGTGCCAGCACCTGGGACAGGGATCGGACAGATACGCAGTATTTT. The complete variable domain, with remaining parts taken from reference TRBV5-6 and TRBJ2-3, reads DAGVTQSPTHLIKTRGQQVTLRCSPKSGHDTVSWYQQALGQGPQFIFQYYEEEERQRGNFPDRFSGHQFPNYSSELNVNALLLGDSALYLCASTWDRDRTDTQYFGPGTRLTVL.

V usage is TRBV4-3 and J usage is TRBJ1-4, with D possibly being TRBD1 (6 bases). In germline, CDR1 is LGHNA, CDR2 YSLEER. The CDR3 runs 15 residues. V was pared by 2 bases and J by 5 bases, with 12 bases between. The CDR3 nucleotides read TGCGCCAGCAGCCAAAAACAGGGTTGGAATGAAAAACTGTTTTTT. It encodes CASSQKQGWNEKLFF.

V usage is TRBV16 and J usage is TRBJ1-1; 8 bases align to TRBD1. V gave up 4 bases and J gave up 3 bases; unmatched junction bases: 4. This CDR3 region has 14 residues. The germline gives CDR1 KGHSY, CDR2 FQNENV. CDR3 residues: CASSPRTGYTEAFF. The CDR3 nucleotides read TGTGCCAGCAGCCCTCGGACAGGGTACACTGAAGCTTTCTTT.

V usage is TRBV12-5 and J usage is TRBJ1-3; possibly TRBD1 for D (6 bases). Germline V gives CDR1 LGHNT, CDR2 FRNRAP. Trimming shortened V by 6 bases and J by 4 bases, and 10 bases separated the two germline ends. The CDR3 runs to 13 residues. CDR3 bases: TGTGCTAGTGGACAGGGTGTAGGAAACACCATATATTTT. Translating it yields CASGQGVGNTIYF.

The chain has TRBV7-2 and TRBJ2-1, with 8 bases fitting TRBD2. The junction had 8 bases not matched to a gene; V was cut back by 4 bases and J by 9 bases. The CDR3 covers 14 residues. Germline values: CDR1 SGHTA, CDR2 FQGNSA. In nucleotides, the CDR3 is TGTGCCAGCAGCTCCGCGGGGGGTGGGTCTGAGCAGTTCTTC. Its protein is CASSSAGGGSEQFF.

The chain's CDR3 is CASSSGIAGGRRHGTDTQYF. Written as DNA, the CDR3 is TGTGCCAGCAGTTCCGGGATTGCGGGAGGGCGCCGGCACGGCACAGATACGCAGTATTTT. The chain joins TRBV28 to TRBJ2-3, with 9 nucleotides matching TRBD2. J lost 1 base, V lost 4 bases, and 18 bases had no gene match. The length of the CDR3 is 20 residues. Per germline, CDR1 MDHEN and CDR2 SYDVKM.

The gene calls are TRBV19 and TRBJ1-1; possible D gene TRBD1, 6 bases. V was cut by 3 bases and J by 0 bases, with 17 bases left in between. CDR1 is LNHDA and CDR2 is SQIVND in the germline V gene (reference sequence). The CDR3 has 17 amino acids. The CDR3 sequence is CASSIARSGGMNTEAFF. The CDR3 DNA reads as TGTGCCAGTAGTATTGCCCGATCTGGGGGCATGAACACTGAAGCTTTCTTT.

CDR3 amino acids: CASSPRTGGYTEAFF. In DNA, the CDR3 is TGTGCCAGCAGCCCCCGGACAGGGGGGTACACTGAAGCTTTCTTT. The chain couples TRBV13 to TRBJ1-1, with 10 nucleotides matching TRBD1. The CDR3 is 15 residues long. Germline loops: CDR1 PRHDT, CDR2 FYEKMQ (reference sequence). J lost 3 bases, V lost 5 bases, and 6 bases had no gene match. The full variable domain, its missing parts supplied by reference TRBV13 and TRBJ1-1, is AAGVIQSPRHLIKEKRETATLKCYPIPRHDTVYWYQQGPGQDPQFLISFYEKMQSDKGSIPDRFSAQQFSDYHSELNMSSLELGDSALYFCASSPRTGGYTEAFFGQGTRLTVV.

V is TRBV7-2 and J is TRBJ2-3; 11 bases are shared with TRBD2. The CDR3 sequence is 16 residues long. The V gene end was trimmed by 4 bases and the J gene end by 3 bases; junction bases not matched to a gene: 6. Germline loops: CDR1 SGHTA, CDR2 FQGNSA. This CDR3 reads CASSSGTSGKTDTQYF. DNA for the CDR3: TGTGCCAGCAGCTCGGGGACTAGCGGCAAAACAGATACGCAGTATTTT.

The V gene is TRBV5-4, the J gene TRBJ2-3; 11 bases match TRBD2. The CDR3 has 16 amino acids. CDR1 and CDR2 (germline): SGHNT, YYREEE (reference sequence). J was trimmed by 6 bases and V by 3 bases; bases with no gene match: 9. The CDR3 DNA is TGTGCCAGCAGCTCCGATTCTAGCGGGGGGATTGATACGCAGTATTTT. It specifies CASSSDSSGGIDTQYF.

This clone was detected once. The J gene is TRBJ1-2, the V gene TRBV28, with D possibly TRBD1 on 5 matching bases. The ends were cut back, 1 base at V and 2 bases at J, with 8 bases in the middle. There are 14 residues in the CDR3. Per germline, CDR1 MDHEN and CDR2 SYDVKM. The CDR3: CASSLLSGNYGYTF. In DNA, the CDR3 is TGTGCCAGCAGTTTATTATCAGGGAACTATGGCTACACCTTC.

The chain has TRBV12-3 or TRBV12-4 and TRBJ2-7, with D uncertain. V lost 3 bases and J lost 3, with 9 bases in between. The length of the CDR3 is 13 residues. CDR3 DNA: TGTGCCAGCAGTTTGCGACTGCACTACGAGCAGTACTTC. Amino acid sequence: CASSLRLHYEQYF.

The genes are TRBV18 and TRBJ1-2; D possibly corresponds to TRBD1 (5 bases). This CDR3 has 13 amino acids. From germline, CDR1 is KGHSH and CDR2 LQKENI. V was shortened by 0 bases and J by 10 bases, with 12 bases between the two germline ends. The CDR3 DNA is TGTGCCAGCTCACCACCGGGCAGGGCGAACTACACCTTC. Its translation: CASSPPGRANYTF.

The chain is built from TRBV20-1 and TRBJ1-6, with 8 bases identical to TRBD1. V lost 4 bases, J lost 6 bases, and 5 bases stayed unmatched. This CDR3 spans 14 amino acids. Germline CDR1 reads DFQATT; CDR2 reads SNEGSKA (reference sequence). Here the CDR3 reads CSANDRGPNSPLHF. DNA for the CDR3: TGCAGTGCTAATGACAGGGGACCTAATTCACCCCTCCACTTT.

The chain recombines TRBV19 with TRBJ1-1, with D possibly matching TRBD1 (6 bases). The CDR3 is 14 residues long. Trimming left V 6 bases short and J 4 bases short, with 15 bases between. The germline gives CDR1 LNHDA, CDR2 SQIVND (reference sequence). In DNA form, the CDR3 reads TGTGCCAGTAGGCTCGTGGAAGGGGGCACTGAAGCTTTCTTT. This codes for CASRLVEGGTEAFF.

The CDR3 region is CASSLPLAGSTDTQYF. CDR3 bases: TGCGCCAGCAGCTTGCCTCTAGCGGGAAGCACAGATACGCAGTATTTT. The chain joins TRBV5-1 to TRBJ2-3, with 9 bases identical to TRBD2. Germline V lookup: CDR1 SGHRS, CDR2 YFSETQ. Losses at the gene ends were 1 base for V and 0 bases for J; bases not matched to a gene: 3. This CDR3 has 16 amino acids.

The rearrangement uses TRBV11-2 and TRBJ1-2; 8 nucleotides match TRBD1. CDR3 length equals 19 residues. Per germline, CDR1 SGHAT and CDR2 FQNNGV. V lost 4 bases, J lost 3 bases, and 19 bases stayed unmatched. The CDR3 sequence is CASSSVRGDRTNSYYGYTF. In nucleotides, the CDR3 is TGTGCCAGCAGCTCGGTTCGGGGGGACAGGACAAATTCTTACTATGGCTACACCTTC.

This chain's CDR3 is CSVDGQGGTEAFF. DNA for the CDR3: TGCAGCGTTGATGGCCAGGGAGGGACTGAAGCTTTCTTT. The chain carries TRBV29-1 and TRBJ1-1, with D possibly TRBD1 on 5 matching bases. This CDR3 has 13 amino acids. Germline CDR1 SQVTM, CDR2 ANQGSEA. Trimming pared 3 bases from V and 5 bases from J, leaving 13 bases between.

The chain joins TRBV4-3 to TRBJ2-7; D not certain. This CDR3 has 15 amino acids. Trimming cost V 1 base and J 0 bases, with 10 bases left between them. Germline V CDR1 and CDR2: LGHNA, YSLEER. The CDR3 reads CASSQVVGNSYEQYF. DNA of the CDR3: TGCGCCAGCAGCCAAGTAGTGGGCAACTCCTACGAGCAGTACTTC.

The chain joins TRBV6-2 or TRBV6-3 to TRBJ1-2, with D possibly matching TRBD1 (6 bases). V was shortened by 6 bases and J by 3 bases, with 17 bases between the two germline ends. The CDR3 is made up of 15 amino acids. From germline, CDR1 is MNHEY and CDR2 SVGEGT. The CDR3 nucleotides read TGTGCCAGCAGCCTCCACCACAGGGATCACTATGGCTACACCTTC. Translation gives CASSLHHRDHYGYTF.

The V call is TRBV6-2 or TRBV6-3, the J call TRBJ1-5, with D perhaps TRBD1 (5 bases). The CDR3 length is 16 residues. V was pared by 6 bases and J by 1 base, with 16 bases between. Per germline, CDR1 MNHEY and CDR2 SVGEGT. CDR3 protein: CASSQRGGRSNQPQHF. The CDR3, as DNA: TGTGCCAGCAGCCAACGGGGGGGACGGAGCAATCAGCCCCAGCATTTT.

This clone came up many times. CDR3 loop: CASSRAWGKDYGYTF. The CDR3 DNA reads as TGTGCCAGCAGTCGAGCATGGGGCAAGGACTATGGCTACACCTTC. The chain links TRBV7-9 to TRBJ1-2, with D perhaps matching TRBD1 (5 bases). Germline CDR1 is SEHNR and CDR2 is FQNEAQ (reference sequence). Trimming shortened V by 6 bases and J by 3 bases, and 17 bases separated the two germline ends. CDR3 length: 15 residues.